This entry features one TCR beta chain sequence. This specimen belongs to a study of blood T cell repertoires in COVID-19. Study at large: Samples taken during acute and convalescent COVID-19 were collected in the United States, Italy and Spain.

The data were produced by immunoSEQ multiplex PCR, yet TCRdb's version contains in-frame clones alone and is incomplete. The sample includes roughly 300,000 clones, approximately 82% of them seen just once. CDR3 length equals 13 residues. The sample consisted of peripheral blood. The TCR sequence derives from a woman aged 45-60 years with acute or convalescent COVID-19. This chain links TRBV21-1 with TRBJ2-1; TRBD2 is the table's D call, not checked against the DNA. TRBV21-1 is noted as a pseudogene. CDR3 residues: CASSISDLHEQFF. For the CDR3, the DNA is TGTGCCAGCAGCATTAGCGACCTACATGAGCAGTTCTTC.